The 14 T cell receptor beta chains below were found in one sample sequenced in a study of beta chain features in type 1 diabetes. Sequencing targeted expressed TCRB transcripts, as all isolated RNA had been reverse transcribed. Clones were read by immunoSEQ multiplex PCR, and TCRdb kept only the in-frame ones, dropping some. Here the sample spans more than 300,000 clones, less than 9.5% being singletons. Sequencing was carried out using central memory CD4+ T cells from blood. These receptors all come from a young woman in good health.

The chain uses TRBV27 and TRBJ2-5, with unresolved D. Trimming shortened V by 8 bases and J by 4 bases, and 20 bases separated the two germline ends. Germline V gene lookup returns CDR1 MNHEY and CDR2 SMNVEV (reference sequence). CDR3 length: 15 residues. The DNA of the CDR3 is TGTGCCAGCGGATCCCTCGGTAGGCTGATAGAGACCCAGTACTTC. Its translation: CASGSLGRLIETQYF.

This clone was found many times. The chain joins TRBV14 to TRBJ2-1; D possibly corresponds to TRBD2 (5 bases). This CDR3 is built from 13 residues. CDR1 SGHDN and CDR2 FVKESK come from the germline V gene. V was shortened by 4 bases and J by 9 bases, with 13 bases between the two germline ends. The CDR3 spells CASSLATRSEQFF. In DNA, the CDR3 is TGTGCCAGCAGCCTCGCCACTAGGAGTGAGCAGTTCTTC.

This chain joins TRBV28 and TRBJ2-1, with D perhaps matching TRBD1 (5 bases). The CDR3 consists of 17 residues. Germline CDR1 and CDR2: MDHEN and SYDVKM. Deletions cut 8 bases from V and 4 bases from J, with 24 bases between. DNA of the CDR3: TGTGCCAGCTCCTCCGCTGACAGCACGATGCTATACAATGAGCAGTTCTTC. Translated: CASSSADSTMLYNEQFF. The entire variable domain, with the rest obtained from reference TRBV28 and TRBJ2-1, is as follows: DVKVTQSSRYLVKRTGEKVFLECVQDMDHENMFWYRQDPGLGLRLIYFSYDVKMKEKGDIPEGYSVSREKKERFSLILESASTNQTSMYLCASSSADSTMLYNEQFFGPGTRLTVL.

The gene calls are TRBV15 and TRBJ2-7; perhaps TRBD2 as D (6 bases). V gave up 0 bases and J gave up 4 bases, with 13 bases separating them. This CDR3 spans 15 amino acids. The germline V gene encodes CDR1 LNHNV and CDR2 YYDKDF (reference sequence). CDR3 protein: CATSRDLGGWYEQYF. CDR3 nucleotide sequence: TGTGCCACCAGCAGAGATCTGGGAGGTTGGTACGAGCAGTACTTC.

This chain links TRBV6-5 with TRBJ1-2; a weak D match, TRBD1 (6 bases). The CDR3 extends over 14 amino acids. Trimming left V 0 bases short and J 8 bases short, with 13 bases between. The germline V gene encodes CDR1 MNHEY and CDR2 SVGAGI. The CDR3 sequence is CASSYSAGVGGYTF. In nucleotides, the CDR3 is TGTGCCAGCAGTTACTCCGCAGGGGTGGGAGGCTACACCTTC.

This sequence joins TRBV2 and TRBJ2-5, with 7 positions matching TRBD1. This CDR3 contains 16 residues. With V trimmed by 3 bases and J by 2 bases, 9 bases remained unmatched. From germline, CDR1 is SNHLY and CDR2 FYNNEI. CDR3 in DNA: TGTGCCAGCAGTGATATCAGGGACAGCCAACAAGAGACCCAGTACTTC. Its translation: CASSDIRDSQQETQYF.

This clone has a handful of counts. The chain combines TRBV5-1 with TRBJ2-3; D gene uncertain. V was trimmed by 0 bases and J by 0 bases, leaving 11 bases between them. The CDR3 extends over 16 amino acids. The V gene's germline CDR1 is SGHRS and CDR2 YFSETQ. CDR3 nucleotide sequence: TGCGCCAGCAGCTTGGTCGCCAGTTCTAGCACAGATACGCAGTATTTT. Protein product: CASSLVASSSTDTQYF.

This chain uses TRBV5-4 with TRBJ2-5; TRBD1 might be the D (5 bases). Trimming pared 1 base from V and 5 bases from J, leaving 15 bases between. Germline lookup yields CDR1 SGHNT and CDR2 YYREEE (reference sequence). CDR3 length: 15 residues. CDR3 residues: CASSLWEGAEETQYF. In DNA, the CDR3 is TGTGCCAGCAGCTTGTGGGAAGGGGCGGAGGAGACCCAGTACTTC.

This rearrangement joins TRBV19 to TRBJ1-4; tentative D call: TRBD1 (5 bases). The germline V and J ends were trimmed by 6 bases and 5 bases, with 16 bases remaining between them. Per the germline V gene, CDR1 is LNHDA and CDR2 is SQIVND (reference sequence). This CDR3 has 15 amino acids. CDR3 coding DNA: TGTGCCAGTAGACGAAACGCGGGGGGGAATGAAAAACTGTTTTTT. Protein product: CASRRNAGGNEKLFF.

The chain has TRBV5-6 and TRBJ2-1; D call uncertain. Germline V gene data show CDR1 as SGHDT and CDR2 as YYEEEE. The CDR3 consists of 13 residues. Between the trimmed V and J ends, which lost 2 bases and 10 bases, there was a span of 13 bases. CDR3 nucleotides: TGTGCCAGCAGCTTAGCGCCAGGAAAAGAGCAGTTCTTC. This gives the protein CASSLAPGKEQFF.

This clone was detected many times. V usage is TRBV5-1 and J usage is TRBJ1-2; 8 bases line up with TRBD1. The germline gives CDR1 SGHRS, CDR2 YFSETQ. The CDR3 contains 13 residues. V was clipped by 4 bases and J by 8 bases; unmatched bases: 7. DNA for the CDR3: TGCGCCAGCAGCCCGCAGGGGGCACAAGGCTACACCTTC. Translating gives CASSPQGAQGYTF.

This clone was detected many times. The identical CDR3 is also encoded by other nucleotide sequences in the sample. CDR3 in DNA: TGCGCCAGCAGCTCACTAGCGAACAATGAGCAGTTCTTC. Translation gives CASSSLANNEQFF. The rearrangement uses TRBV5-1 and TRBJ2-1; 7 nucleotides align to TRBD2. Germline V gives CDR1 SGHRS, CDR2 YFSETQ. This CDR3 spans 13 amino acids. After removal of 3 bases from V and 5 bases from J, the junction contained 2 bases not matched to a gene.

The rearrangement uses TRBV7-9 and TRBJ2-1; perhaps TRBD2 as D (5 bases). Trimming removed 1 base at V and 7 bases at J, with 11 bases between. CDR1 is SEHNR, CDR2 FQNEAQ, per germline (reference sequence). The CDR3 is made up of 14 amino acids. The CDR3: CASSLGSPGNEQFF. Here the CDR3 DNA reads TGTGCCAGCAGCTTAGGTTCTCCGGGAAATGAGCAGTTCTTC.

This clone has only a few counts. The chain uses TRBV27 and TRBJ2-1; 14 bases match TRBD2. Germline-derived CDR1 and CDR2 are MNHEY and SMNVEV (reference sequence). J was trimmed by 5 bases and V by 3 bases; bases with no gene match: 9. This CDR3 is built from 18 residues. CDR3: CASSLRLAGGPVDNEQFF. The CDR3 DNA follows: TGTGCCAGCAGTTTGCGACTAGCGGGAGGGCCCGTCGACAATGAGCAGTTCTTC.